The clone carrying this T cell receptor beta chain has at least ten counts. The data were taken from a study of CD8+CD57+ T cells in acquired aplastic anemia. The study profiled TCR beta VDJ and CDR3 using genomic DNA as template. TCRdb processed the reads anew with MiXCR; each CDR3 protein has one entry. The sample shows about 180,000 distinct CDR3 sequences, roughly 50% of them seen only once. V gave up 3 bases and J gave up 6 bases, with 8 bases separating them. The CDR3 has 13 amino acids. Looked up from germline, CDR1 is MNHNS and CDR2 is SASEGT. Patients sequenced had flow cytometry evidence of CD8+CD57+ cell expansion.

Sequencing input: sorted CD4+, CD8+, or CD8+CD57+ T cells (not recorded which) from PBMCs. The source of this sequence is a human donor with aplastic anemia. The chain links TRBV6-1 to TRBJ1-4; possibly TRBD1 for D (5 bases). Here the CDR3 reads CASSESGDEKLFF. The CDR3 coding sequence is TGTGCCAGCAGTGAGTCGGGGGATGAAAAACTGTTTTTT.